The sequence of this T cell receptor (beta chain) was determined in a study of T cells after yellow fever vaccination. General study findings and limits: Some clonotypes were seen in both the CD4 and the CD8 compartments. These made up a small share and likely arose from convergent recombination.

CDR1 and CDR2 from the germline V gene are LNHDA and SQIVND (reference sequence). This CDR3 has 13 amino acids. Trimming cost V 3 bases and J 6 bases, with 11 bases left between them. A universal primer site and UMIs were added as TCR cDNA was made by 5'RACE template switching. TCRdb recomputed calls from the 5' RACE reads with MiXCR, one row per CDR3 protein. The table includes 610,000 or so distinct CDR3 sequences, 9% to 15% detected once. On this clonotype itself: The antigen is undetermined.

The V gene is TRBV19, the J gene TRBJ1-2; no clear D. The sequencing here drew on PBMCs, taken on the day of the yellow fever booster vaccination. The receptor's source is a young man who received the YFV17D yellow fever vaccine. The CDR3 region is CASSMSQFDGYTF. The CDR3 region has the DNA TGTGCCAGTAGTATGTCACAGTTTGATGGCTACACCTTC.